This T cell receptor (beta chain) was obtained from a study of vaccination and CD4 T cells after COVID-19. Study as a whole: Post-vaccine sample collection happened at a median of 72 days after dose two, ranging 14 to 241. Stimuli were overlapping spike peptide pools of SARS-CoV-2 and three common cold coronaviruses (HCoV-NL63, HCoV-OC43, HCoV-229E).

Treatment specified: roughly 11-day PBMC culture with coronavirus spike peptide pools or control peptides (ViraFEST assay). Oncomine TCR Beta short-read sequencing was applied to DNA from cultured CD4+ T cells. MiXCR was run by TCRdb on the PCR reads, yielding one entry per CDR3 protein. Among approximately 17,000 distinct CDR3 sequences, approximately 51% were seen once, and the ten largest hold around 6.1%. CDR3 length equals 14 residues. With V trimmed by 7 bases and J by 2 bases, 7 bases remained unmatched. The germline V gene has CDR1 SGDLS and CDR2 YYNGEE. As concerns this clonotype: Antigen specificity is unknown.

Specimen: CD4+ T cells from blood, cultured in vitro. This TCR derives from a human donor who had recovered from COVID-19. The genes are TRBV9 and TRBJ1-1, with 8 bases fitting TRBD1. The CDR3 here is CASGQGPSNTEAFF. Written as DNA, the CDR3 is TGTGCCAGCGGACAGGGACCCTCAAACACTGAAGCTTTCTTT.